This is a list of T cell receptor beta chains from one sample in a study of T-cell reconstitution after alpha-beta-depleted transplantation in children. MiXCR, run by TCRdb on the PCR reads, gives a single entry per CDR3 protein. The table has around 490,000 distinct CDR3 sequences, roughly 11% seen once. The source material was PBMCs, mostly from graft donor cells, sampled 180 days after TCRalphabeta/CD19-depleted stem cell transplant. All receptors come from a female patient between 2 and 15 years old who had a stem cell transplant for aplastic anemia, so the T cells may come from the graft donor. Each CDR3 is given without its conserved first and last residue.

V gene	J gene	CDR3 protein
TRBV6-5	TRBJ2-2	ASKTDRSNTGELF
TRBV6-4	TRBJ2-5	ASSDQRTRKGETQY
TRBV29-1	TRBJ1-1	SVEDPGIGNTEAF
TRBV5-1	TRBJ2-5	ASSLALAEETQY
TRBV5-6	TRBJ2-1	ASSFYGNSYNEQF
TRBV20-1	TRBJ1-1	SAVQGVRGTEAF
TRBV20-1	TRBJ2-1	SAFRQGAYYNEQF
TRBV21-1	TRBJ1-5	ASNSDRERGQPQH
TRBV20-1	TRBJ2-1	SASSGTSGSLHEQF
TRBV10-3	TRBJ2-1	AISEGLAGLPYNEQF
TRBV7-8	TRBJ1-5	ASSRVRGRIDQPQH
TRBV15	TRBJ2-5	ATSRDVTQETQY
TRBV11-2	TRBJ1-1	ASSLRAWATEAF
TRBV30	TRBJ2-1	AWSPGLLSYNEQF
TRBV4-2	TRBJ1-4	ASRTGGSGEKLF
TRBV7-9	TRBJ2-5	ASSLPQTRTQY
TRBV24-1	TRBJ1-5	ATSVGGEGVQH
TRBV29-1	TRBJ1-4	SVEVKGLLPEKLF
TRBV5-1	TRBJ2-5	ASSTGQEGTQY
TRBV12-3/TRBV12-4	TRBJ2-1	ASGLAGHNEQF
TRBV27	TRBJ1-1	ASSYSWVNTEAF
TRBV11-2	TRBJ1-1	ASSLSSGRSSMNTEAF
TRBV6-5	TRBJ1-5	ASSFRAGNQPQH
TRBV10-2	TRBJ2-1	ASSERFNEQF
TRBV28	TRBJ1-2	ASSLGTGANGYT
TRBV19	TRBJ1-6	ASSIGQPSNSPLH
TRBV28	TRBJ1-1	ASSSHRGLGAF
TRBV18	TRBJ2-7	ASSPRAVSGSGYEQY
TRBV4-2	TRBJ2-5	ASSPLWGALQETQY
TRBV11-3	TRBJ2-1	ASNSYPGRTSGRGPVNEQF
TRBV6-2/TRBV6-3	TRBJ2-7	ASRPVTSGRAYEQY
TRBV6-1	TRBJ1-1	ASSGRGGMNTEAF
TRBV20-1	TRBJ2-7	SASLRDRGYEQY
TRBV9	TRBJ2-1	ASSVGRISGEQF
TRBV29-1	TRBJ1-3	SGLRGGVSGNTIY
TRBV7-2	TRBJ1-5	ASSQLGDSNQPQH
TRBV2	TRBJ2-7	ASRASSYEQY
TRBV4-1	TRBJ2-3	ASSQVGTLGTDTQY
TRBV7-2	TRBJ2-3	ASSLIPGADTQY
TRBV7-9	TRBJ1-1	ASSLDGGLGSEAF
TRBV5-6	TRBJ1-6	ASSSGAGRGSPLH
TRBV20-1	TRBJ2-3	SARRRGFTDTQY
TRBV4-3	TRBJ2-1	ASSHPNNEQF
TRBV7-9	TRBJ2-5	ASSPEVTEETQY
TRBV20-1	TRBJ1-2	SARDLWDSPSGYT
TRBV7-6	TRBJ1-6	ASSPRTGGYNSPLH
TRBV7-3	TRBJ2-6	ASSLTYVGQGIFGANVLT
TRBV28	TRBJ1-5	ASSFFRDRDSNQPQH
TRBV29-1	TRBJ1-6	SAQQGSGSPLH
TRBV18	TRBJ2-1	ASKGGFSYNEQF
TRBV4-3	TRBJ2-3	ASSQVVSDTQY